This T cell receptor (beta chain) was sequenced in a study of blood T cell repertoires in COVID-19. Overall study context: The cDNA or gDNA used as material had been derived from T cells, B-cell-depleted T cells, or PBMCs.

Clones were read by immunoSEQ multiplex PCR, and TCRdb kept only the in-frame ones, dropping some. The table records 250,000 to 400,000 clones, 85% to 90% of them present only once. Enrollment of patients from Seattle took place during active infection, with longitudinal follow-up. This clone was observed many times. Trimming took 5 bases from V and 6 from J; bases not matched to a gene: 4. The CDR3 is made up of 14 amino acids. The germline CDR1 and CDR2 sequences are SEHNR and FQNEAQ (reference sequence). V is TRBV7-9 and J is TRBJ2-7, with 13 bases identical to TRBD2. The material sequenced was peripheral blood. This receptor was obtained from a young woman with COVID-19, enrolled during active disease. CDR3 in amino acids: CASSVRLAGGEQYF. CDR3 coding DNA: TGTGCCAGCAGCGTCCGACTAGCGGGAGGCGAGCAGTACTTC.